These T cell receptor beta chains were read from a single sample in a study of glioma-infiltrating T cells. TCRdb reprocessed the multiplex PCR reads via MiXCR and lists one record per CDR3 protein. Among some 100,000 distinct CDR3 sequences listed, about 25% were seen once. What was sequenced was glioma tissue, nonneoplastic brain tissue, or PBMCs (not recorded which). These TCRs come from a human donor with low-grade glioma or glioblastoma, undergoing nonglioma brain surgery, or in good health (not recorded which). CDR3s include the opening cysteine and the closing phenylalanine or tryptophan. The D gene is left open where the match is weak. Clone size is stated in some rows and not others, as once, few, many or a class when expanded.

V: TRBV20-1
J: TRBJ2-4
size: many
D: -
CDR3: CSASAEEAPRNIQYF
DNA: TGCAGTGCTAGCGCCGAGGAAGCCCCTCGCAACATTCAGTACTTC

V: TRBV19
J: TRBJ2-1
size: -
D: TRBD2
CDR3: CASSIGLAGMNEQFF
DNA: TGTGCCAGTAGTATAGGATTAGCGGGAATGAATGAGCAGTTCTTC

V: TRBV7-3
J: TRBJ2-3
size: many
D: TRBD2
CDR3: CASSPGGDTQYF
DNA: TGTGCCAGCAGCCCGGGGGGAGATACGCAGTATTTT

V: TRBV7-2
J: TRBJ1-1
size: many
D: -
CDR3: CASSPMVVAVTEAFF
DNA: TGTGCCAGCAGCCCAATGGTGGTGGCAGTTACTGAAGCTTTCTTT

V: TRBV12-3/TRBV12-4
J: TRBJ2-3
size: many
D: TRBD1
CDR3: CASSPPDREGTDTQYF
DNA: TGTGCCAGCAGTCCGCCGGACAGGGAGGGCACAGATACGCAGTATTTT

V: TRBV29-1
J: TRBJ1-2
size: many
D: -
CDR3: CSVEQNYGYTF
DNA: TGCAGCGTTGAACAAAACTATGGCTACACCTTC

V: TRBV19
J: TRBJ2-6
size: -
D: -
CDR3: CASSAFRSSGANVLTF
DNA: TGTGCCAGTAGTGCTTTCAGGTCCTCGGGGGCCAACGTCCTGACTTTC

V: TRBV12-5
J: TRBJ2-1
size: few
D: TRBD2
CDR3: CASGFAIAGEGGNEQFF
DNA: TGTGCTAGTGGTTTCGCTATAGCGGGAGAAGGGGGGAATGAGCAGTTCTTC

V: TRBV20-1
J: TRBJ1-5
size: many
D: -
CDR3: CSARESLGSNQPQHF
DNA: TGCAGTGCTAGAGAGTCCCTAGGGAGCAATCAGCCCCAGCATTTT

V: TRBV19
J: TRBJ2-5
size: once
D: -
CDR3: CTSSIARQETQYF
DNA: TGTACCAGTAGTATAGCGCGCCAAGAGACCCAGTACTTC

V: TRBV5-1
J: TRBJ2-7
size: -
D: TRBD2
CDR3: CASSLSGTAISYEQCF
DNA: TGCGCCAGCAGCTTGAGCGGGACTGCCATATCCTACGAGCAGTGCTTC

V: TRBV19
J: TRBJ2-1
size: many
D: -
CDR3: CASSIALYSSSYNEQFF
DNA: TGTGCCAGTAGTATAGCCCTCTACTCGAGCTCCTACAATGAGCAGTTCTTC

V: TRBV7-9
J: TRBJ1-1
size: many
D: TRBD1
CDR3: CASSVRQGGGTEAFF
DNA: TGTGCCAGCAGCGTGAGACAGGGCGGGGGCACTGAAGCTTTCTTT